This T cell receptor (beta chain) is from a study of regulatory T cells in long-lasting Graves disease. The CDR3 length is 16 residues. Germline V gene lookup returns CDR1 MDHEN and CDR2 SYDVKM. The J segment lost 3 bases and the V segment lost 1 base, leaving 7 bases of the junction unmatched. Specified time point: persistent/refractory GD, antithyroid drugs over 5 years with positive TRAb. The authors made the TCR library using RNA they extracted from PBMCs. Roughly 9 milliliters of peripheral blood were taken and placed in EDTA tubes. Library construction for TCR beta used iRepertoire HTBI primers and Arm-PCR of CDR3 regions. TCRdb re-analysed the multiplex PCR reads in MiXCR, keeping a single row per CDR3 protein. The table has some 370,000 distinct CDR3 sequences, 23% seen once.

This receptor was identified in a woman in her thirties or forties with Graves disease. The sample consisted of peripheral blood mononuclear cells (PBMCs), taken when the disease was refractory, from a patient treated with antithyroid drugs. The chain has TRBV28 and TRBJ1-2; 8 nucleotides align to TRBD1. The CDR3 loop is CASSLFSRQGYYGYTF. The CDR3 DNA reads as TGTGCCAGCAGTTTATTTTCAAGACAGGGGTACTATGGCTACACCTTC.